This T cell receptor beta chain was captured in a study of CD8 T cells in ankylosing spondylitis. Germline V gene sequence: CDR1 LGHNA, CDR2 YSLEER. V shed 3 bases and J 8 bases; nucleotides not matched to a gene: 11. The CDR3 is 16 amino acids. Quantitative 5'-RACE with molecular barcodes produced the TCR beta libraries. TCRdb reanalysed the 5' RACE reads using MiXCR and keeps one entry per CDR3 protein. This sample yields more than 500,000 distinct CDR3 sequences, of which less than 6% are seen a single time; under 4.5% belongs to the top ten. Study-level results: A motif in TCR beta, a set of seven to nine highly homologous variants, appeared characteristic of ankylosing spondylitis blood.

This clonotype was picked up many times. Its antigen remains unknown. This chain uses TRBV4-3 with TRBJ2-1; 9 nucleotides align to TRBD1. This sequence originates from a male donor with ankylosing spondylitis. Sequencing was performed on blood, either unsorted or a sorted T cell fraction (not recorded which). CDR3 DNA sequence: TGCGCCAGCAGCCACCTGATAGGACAGGGGTCCGATGAGCAGTTCTTC. The encoded protein is CASSHLIGQGSDEQFF.